This TCR beta chain was sequenced for a study of T cell responses to AZD1222 COVID-19 vaccine. The table came from immunoSEQ multiplex PCR; TCRdb's copy has only in-frame clones and leaves some out. The top ten hold more than 1.5% of the sample, which has fewer than 130,000 clones, roughly nine tenths seen once. Sequenced material: peripheral blood, taken on day 0 of AZD1222 vaccination. This TCR came from an adult in good health.

CDR3 coding DNA: TGTGCCTGGAGGACAGGGAGGACGGAGACCCAGTACTTC. Translating it yields CAWRTGRTETQYF. The chain combines TRBV30 with TRBJ2-5, with D possibly TRBD1 on 7 matching bases. CDR1 GTSNPN and CDR2 SVGIG come from the germline V gene (reference sequence). This CDR3 contains 13 residues. The V end was cut by 3 bases, the J end by 5 bases, with 13 bases between.